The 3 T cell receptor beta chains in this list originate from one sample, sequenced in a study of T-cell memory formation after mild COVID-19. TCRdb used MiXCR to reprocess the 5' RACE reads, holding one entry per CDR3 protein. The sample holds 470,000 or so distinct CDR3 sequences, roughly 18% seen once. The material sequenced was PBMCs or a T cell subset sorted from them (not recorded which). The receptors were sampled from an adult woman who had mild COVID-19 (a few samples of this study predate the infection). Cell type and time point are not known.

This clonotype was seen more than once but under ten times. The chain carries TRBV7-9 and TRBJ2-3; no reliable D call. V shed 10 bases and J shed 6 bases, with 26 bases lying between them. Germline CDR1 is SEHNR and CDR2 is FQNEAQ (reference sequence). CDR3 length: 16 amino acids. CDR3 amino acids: CATPGQGLKPADTQYF. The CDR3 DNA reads TGTGCCACCCCGGGCCAAGGGCTAAAACCAGCGGATACGCAGTATTTT.

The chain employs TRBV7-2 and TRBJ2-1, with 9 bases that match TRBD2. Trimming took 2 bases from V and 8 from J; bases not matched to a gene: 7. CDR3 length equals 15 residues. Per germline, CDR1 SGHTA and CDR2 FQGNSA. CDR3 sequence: CASSLTAGGPHEQFF. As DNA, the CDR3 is TGTGCCAGCAGCTTAACTGCGGGAGGGCCACATGAGCAGTTCTTC.

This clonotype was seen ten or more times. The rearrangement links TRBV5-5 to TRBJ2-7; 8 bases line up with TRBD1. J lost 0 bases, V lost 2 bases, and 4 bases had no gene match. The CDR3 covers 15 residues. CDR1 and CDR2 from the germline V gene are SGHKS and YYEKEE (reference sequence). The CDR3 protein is CASSFRDRRSYEQYF. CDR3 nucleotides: TGTGCCAGCAGCTTCAGGGACAGGCGCTCCTACGAGCAGTACTTC.